This T cell receptor (beta chain) was observed in a study of blood T cells in healthy people across ages. Study findings and constraints: Not knowing donor CMV status may have confounded expanded clonotype changes.

Notes on this clonotype: Its antigen is not known.

Primers used in a second PCR of about 6 to 11 cycles were a sample-barcoded 5' primer and a J-beta primer mix. Each cDNA molecule carried a tag from a template-switch adaptor that contained 12 random nucleotides. TCRdb recomputed calls from the 5' RACE reads with MiXCR, one row per CDR3 protein. The sample includes 600,000 to 800,000 distinct CDR3 sequences, over 20% of them seen just once. The germline V gene encodes CDR1 DFQATT and CDR2 SNEGSKA (reference sequence). Trimming took 3 bases from V and 0 from J, leaving 18 bases between them. The CDR3 sequence is 17 residues long. This clonotype originated in a man between 65 and 80 years old in good health. The sample comprised blood. This chain links TRBV20-1 with TRBJ1-5; D unclear. The chain's CDR3 is CSASPRDWMYSNQPQHF. The CDR3 region has the DNA TGCAGTGCTAGTCCTAGGGATTGGATGTATAGCAATCAGCCCCAGCATTTT.